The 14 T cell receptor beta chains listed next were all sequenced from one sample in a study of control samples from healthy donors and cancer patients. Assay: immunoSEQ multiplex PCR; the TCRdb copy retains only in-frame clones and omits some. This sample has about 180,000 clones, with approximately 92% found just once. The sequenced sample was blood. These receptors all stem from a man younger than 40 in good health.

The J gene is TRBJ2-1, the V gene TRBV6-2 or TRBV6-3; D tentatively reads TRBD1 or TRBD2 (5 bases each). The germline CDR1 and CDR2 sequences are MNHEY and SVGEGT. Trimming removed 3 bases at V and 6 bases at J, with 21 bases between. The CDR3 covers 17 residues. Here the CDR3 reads CASSYTKGTLGGNEQFF. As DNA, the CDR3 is TGTGCCAGCAGTTATACGAAAGGGACCCTTGGGGGCAATGAGCAGTTCTTC.

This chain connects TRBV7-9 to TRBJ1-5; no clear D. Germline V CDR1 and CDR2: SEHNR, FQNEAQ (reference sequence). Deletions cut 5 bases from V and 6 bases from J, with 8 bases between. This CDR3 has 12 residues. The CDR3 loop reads CASSPAGQPQHF. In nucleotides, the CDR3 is TGTGCCAGCAGCCCCGCGGGTCAGCCCCAGCATTTT.

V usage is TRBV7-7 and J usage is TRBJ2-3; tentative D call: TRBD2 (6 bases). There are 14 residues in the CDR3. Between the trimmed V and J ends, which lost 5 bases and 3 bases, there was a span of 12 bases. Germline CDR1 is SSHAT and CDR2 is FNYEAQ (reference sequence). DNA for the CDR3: TGTGCCAGCAGCAAGACCGGGGGTACAGATACGCAGTATTTT. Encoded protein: CASSKTGGTDTQYF.

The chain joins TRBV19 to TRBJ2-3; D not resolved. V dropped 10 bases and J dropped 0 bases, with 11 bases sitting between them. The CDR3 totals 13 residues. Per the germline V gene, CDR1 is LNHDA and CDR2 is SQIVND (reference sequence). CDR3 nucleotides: TGTGCCACGAGGACGGCTAGCACAGATACGCAGTATTTT. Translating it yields CATRTASTDTQYF. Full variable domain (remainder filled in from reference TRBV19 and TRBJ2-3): DGGITQSPKYLFRKEGQNVTLSCEQNLNHDAMYWYRQDPGQGLRLIYYSQIVNDFQKGDIAEGYSVSREKKESFPLTVTSAQKNPTAFYLCATRTASTDTQYFGPGTRLTVL.

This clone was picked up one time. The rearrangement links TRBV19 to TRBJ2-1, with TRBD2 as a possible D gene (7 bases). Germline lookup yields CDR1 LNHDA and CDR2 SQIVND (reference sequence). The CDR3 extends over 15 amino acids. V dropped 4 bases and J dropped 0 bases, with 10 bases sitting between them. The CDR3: CASSTGGVSYNEQFF. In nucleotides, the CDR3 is TGTGCCAGTAGTACGGGGGGCGTCTCCTACAATGAGCAGTTCTTC. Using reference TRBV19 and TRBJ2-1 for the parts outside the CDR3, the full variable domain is DGGITQSPKYLFRKEGQNVTLSCEQNLNHDAMYWYRQDPGQGLRLIYYSQIVNDFQKGDIAEGYSVSREKKESFPLTVTSAQKNPTAFYLCASSTGGVSYNEQFFGPGTRLTVL.

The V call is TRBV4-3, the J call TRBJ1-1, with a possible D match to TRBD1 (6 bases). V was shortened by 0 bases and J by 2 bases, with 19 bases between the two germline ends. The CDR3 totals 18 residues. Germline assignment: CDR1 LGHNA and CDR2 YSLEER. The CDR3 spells CASSQESGGLVGNTEAFF. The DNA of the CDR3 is TGCGCCAGCAGCCAAGAGTCGGGGGGGCTAGTAGGAAACACTGAAGCTTTCTTT.

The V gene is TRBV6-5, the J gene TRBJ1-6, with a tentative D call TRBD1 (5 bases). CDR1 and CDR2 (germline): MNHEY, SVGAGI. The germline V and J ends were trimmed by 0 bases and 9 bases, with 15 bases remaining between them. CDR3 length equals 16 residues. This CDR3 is CASSYSSGARSSPLHF. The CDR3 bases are TGTGCCAGCAGTTACTCGTCCGGGGCGAGGAGTTCACCCCTCCACTTT.

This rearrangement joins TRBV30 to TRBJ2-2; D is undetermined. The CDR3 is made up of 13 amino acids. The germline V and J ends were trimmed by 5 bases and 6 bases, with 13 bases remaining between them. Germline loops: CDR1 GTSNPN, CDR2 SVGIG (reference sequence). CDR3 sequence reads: CAWQPGPPGELFF. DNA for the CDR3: TGTGCCTGGCAACCCGGGCCTCCCGGGGAGCTGTTTTTT.

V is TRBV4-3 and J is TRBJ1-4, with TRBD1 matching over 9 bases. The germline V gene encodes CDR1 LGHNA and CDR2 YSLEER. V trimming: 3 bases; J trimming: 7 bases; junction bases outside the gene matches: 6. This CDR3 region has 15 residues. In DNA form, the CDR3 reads TGCGCCAGCAGCCATCACAGGGGGCCGGTTGAAAAACTGTTTTTT. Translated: CASSHHRGPVEKLFF.

In nucleotides, the CDR3 is TGTGCCAGCAGCGCGGATAGCACAGATACGCAGTATTTT. This gives the protein CASSADSTDTQYF. The chain uses TRBV7-3 and TRBJ2-3, with D unresolved. Per germline, CDR1 SGHTA and CDR2 FQGTGA. The ends were cut back, 5 bases at V and 0 bases at J, with 6 bases in the middle. The CDR3 has 13 amino acids.

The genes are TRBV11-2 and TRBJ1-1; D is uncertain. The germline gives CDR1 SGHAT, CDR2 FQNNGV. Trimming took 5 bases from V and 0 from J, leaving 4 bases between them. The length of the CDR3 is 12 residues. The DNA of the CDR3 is TGTGCCAGCAGCGAAATGAACACTGAAGCTTTCTTT. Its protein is CASSEMNTEAFF. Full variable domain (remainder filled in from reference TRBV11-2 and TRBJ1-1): EAGVAQSPRYKIIEKRQSVAFWCNPISGHATLYWYQQILGQGPKLLIQFQNNGVVDDSQLPKDRFSAERLKGVDSTLKIQPAKLEDSAVYLCASSEMNTEAFFGQGTRLTVV.

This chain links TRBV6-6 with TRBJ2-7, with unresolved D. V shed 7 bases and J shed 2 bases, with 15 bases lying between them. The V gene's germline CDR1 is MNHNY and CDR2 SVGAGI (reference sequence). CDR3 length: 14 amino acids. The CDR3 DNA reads TGTGCCAGCACCCAGCTTGGCGGAACCTACGAGCAGTACTTC. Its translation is CASTQLGGTYEQYF.

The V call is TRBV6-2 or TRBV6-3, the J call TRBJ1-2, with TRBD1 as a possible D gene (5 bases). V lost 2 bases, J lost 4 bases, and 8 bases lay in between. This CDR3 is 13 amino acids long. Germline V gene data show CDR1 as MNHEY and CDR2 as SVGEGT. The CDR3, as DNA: TGTGCCAGCAGTTACGGAGGGGTCTATGGCTACACCTTC. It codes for CASSYGGVYGYTF.

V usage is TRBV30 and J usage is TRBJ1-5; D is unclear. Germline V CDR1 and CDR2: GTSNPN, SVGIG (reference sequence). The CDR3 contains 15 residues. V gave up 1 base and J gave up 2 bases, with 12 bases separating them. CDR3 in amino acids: CAWSGMGNGNQPQHF. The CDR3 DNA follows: TGTGCCTGGAGTGGTATGGGCAACGGCAATCAGCCCCAGCATTTT.